What follows is one T cell receptor beta chain and its context. CDR1 ENHRY and CDR2 SYGVKD come from the germline V gene. V gave up 10 bases and J gave up 2 bases, with 11 bases separating them. The CDR3 contains 13 residues. PBMCs were obtained from about 10 ml fresh peripheral blood. The data are from a study of T cells in Graves' hyperthyroidism and ophthalmopathy. Amplification yielded TCR beta CDR3 regions, with RNA transcripts as the source. Researchers ran a first-round RT-PCR on the TCR CDR3 using the HTBI primer set. TCRdb reanalysed the multiplex PCR reads using MiXCR and keeps one entry per CDR3 protein. The sample includes fewer than 900,000 distinct CDR3 sequences, approximately 19% of them seen just once.

This TCR derives from a woman in her forties or fifties with Graves' hyperthyroidism that later progressed to Graves' ophthalmopathy. What was sequenced was blood. The rearrangement joins TRBV10-3 to TRBJ2-2; D may correspond to TRBD1 or TRBD2 (5 bases each). The CDR3 DNA reads TGTGCCACCGAGGGGATTAACACCGGGGAGCTGTTTTTT. Protein product: CATEGINTGELFF.